These 18 T cell receptor beta chains originate from one sample sequenced in a study of blood T cell repertoires in COVID-19. Sequencing was performed with immunoSEQ multiplex PCR; in TCRdb, only in-frame clones are kept and a portion is missing. Among tens of thousands of clones listed, 91% were seen once. Specimen: peripheral blood. These receptors came from an older woman with active COVID-19.

The chain carries TRBV18 and TRBJ1-4; TRBD1 matches at 8 bases. Germline CDR1 and CDR2: KGHSH and LQKENI. The CDR3 has 15 residues. V was pared by 3 bases and J by 6 bases, with 6 bases of the junction left unmatched. The CDR3 sequence is CASSPPGQGYEKLFF. The CDR3 bases are TGTGCCAGCTCACCCCCAGGACAGGGTTATGAAAAACTGTTTTTT.

The V call is TRBV27, the J call TRBJ1-6; D gene unclear. Germline loops: CDR1 MNHEY, CDR2 SMNVEV (reference sequence). This CDR3 spans 14 amino acids. Trimming removed 3 bases from V and 4 bases from J, with 7 bases in between. The CDR3 DNA is TGTGCCAGCAGTTTTTCCGAGTATAATTCACCCCTCCACTTT. It is translated as CASSFSEYNSPLHF.

The rearrangement joins TRBV5-1 to TRBJ1-4; no firm D call. The CDR3 contains 17 residues. V lost 2 bases, J lost 7 bases, and 21 bases lay in between. Germline V gene lookup returns CDR1 SGHRS and CDR2 YFSETQ. CDR3 residues: CASSLEGVRSSFEKLFF. CDR3 coding DNA: TGCGCCAGCAGCTTAGAGGGTGTACGTTCCAGCTTTGAAAAACTGTTTTTT.

The V and J genes are TRBV2 and TRBJ1-5; D gene uncertain. From germline, CDR1 is SNHLY and CDR2 FYNNEI. V was clipped by 1 base and J by 11 bases, with 15 bases between them. The CDR3 loop spans 14 amino acids. The CDR3 DNA sequence: TGTGCCAGCAGTGAAGGACACTCATCGCCATCCCAGCATTTT. Its protein is CASSEGHSSPSQHF.

This sequence joins TRBV5-1 and TRBJ1-1, with D possibly matching TRBD1 (5 bases). With 3 bases removed from V and 2 bases from J, the gap between germline ends came to 17 bases. CDR3 size: 16 residues. The germline V gene encodes CDR1 SGHRS and CDR2 YFSETQ. CDR3 amino acids: CASSWPDRGFNTEAFF. The CDR3 nucleotides read TGCGCCAGCAGCTGGCCAGACAGAGGATTCAACACTGAAGCTTTCTTT.

The V and J genes are TRBV5-5 and TRBJ2-3; 14 nucleotides agree with TRBD2. V lost 2 bases to trimming and J lost 3 bases; unmatched junction nucleotides: 8. The CDR3 loop spans 18 amino acids. Germline V gives CDR1 SGHKS, CDR2 YYEKEE (reference sequence). The CDR3 loop is CASSFGTSGSSWTDTQYF. CDR3 nucleotides: TGTGCCAGCAGCTTCGGGACTAGCGGGAGTTCTTGGACAGATACGCAGTATTTT.

This clone occurred once. The chain carries TRBV3-1 (or the pseudogene TRBV3-2) and TRBJ2-3; 8 positions agree with TRBD2. The CDR3 covers 20 residues. V lost 0 bases to trimming and J lost 4 bases; unmatched junction nucleotides: 18. Germline CDR1 is LGHDT and CDR2 is YNNKEL (reference sequence). The CDR3 here is CASSQDSGVGSGIFADTQYF. The CDR3 DNA reads as TGTGCCAGCAGCCAAGATAGTGGAGTCGGTAGCGGGATTTTTGCAGATACGCAGTATTTT.

The chain joins TRBV29-1 to TRBJ2-2; TRBD2 matches 7 bases. Germline V gene lookup returns CDR1 SQVTM and CDR2 ANQGSEA. This CDR3 contains 17 residues. The J segment lost 5 bases and the V segment lost 0 bases, leaving 12 bases of the junction unmatched. This chain's CDR3 is CSVEDQRSGIYTGELFF. The CDR3 coding sequence is TGCAGCGTTGAAGATCAAAGGAGCGGGATTTATACCGGGGAGCTGTTTTTT.

This clone was recorded once. The rearrangement links TRBV3-1 (or the pseudogene TRBV3-2) to TRBJ2-1, with a tentative D call TRBD2 (5 bases). In germline, CDR1 is LGHDT, CDR2 YNNKEL (reference sequence). V was cut by 1 base and J by 10 bases, with 8 bases left in between. The CDR3 is 12 residues long. CDR3 coding DNA: TGTGCCAGCAGCCAAGTAGGAGGAGAGCAGTTCTTC. This encodes CASSQVGGEQFF.

This clone came up once. The chain is built from TRBV10-3 and TRBJ2-1; 9 bases map to TRBD2. Germline values: CDR1 ENHRY, CDR2 SYGVKD. The CDR3 length is 15 residues. Trimming took 3 bases from V and 9 from J; bases not matched to a gene: 9. Written as DNA, the CDR3 is TGTGCCATCAGTGACGGCGGGAGGGCCGGTGGTGAGCAGTTCTTC. Translating gives CAISDGGRAGGEQFF.

The chain combines TRBV3-1 (or the pseudogene TRBV3-2) with TRBJ2-3; D is possibly TRBD2 (6 bases). Trimming stripped 0 bases from V and 2 bases from J, with 12 bases between. This CDR3 region has 16 residues. Germline V lookup: CDR1 LGHDT, CDR2 YNNKEL (reference sequence). The CDR3 loop is CASSQEGGRFTDTQYF. The CDR3 DNA follows: TGTGCCAGCAGCCAAGAGGGGGGAAGGTTCACAGATACGCAGTATTTT.

The gene calls are TRBV9 and TRBJ2-2, with 8 bases that match TRBD2. V shed 4 bases and J 1 base; nucleotides not matched to a gene: 3. CDR1 is SGDLS, CDR2 YYNGEE, per germline. The CDR3 has 15 amino acids. CDR3 nucleotides: TGTGCCAGCAGCCCAAGCGGGGGGAACACCGGGGAGCTGTTTTTT. It is translated as CASSPSGGNTGELFF.

V gene TRBV18 combines with J gene TRBJ2-5, with 11 bases fitting TRBD2. Germline assignment: CDR1 KGHSH and CDR2 LQKENI. The CDR3 length is 14 residues. The V and J ends lost 3 bases and 7 bases, in that order; junction bases with no gene match: 4. The CDR3 here is CASSPTGTSGTQYF. CDR3 sequence (DNA): TGTGCCAGCTCACCCACCGGGACTAGCGGGACCCAGTACTTC.

The chain carries TRBV23-1 and TRBJ1-2; 10 bases fit TRBD1. TRBV23-1 is identified as an open reading frame with a role that is uncertain. Germline trimming cut 4 bases from V and 4 bases from J; bases unmatched to any gene: 6. This CDR3 spans 15 amino acids. In DNA, the CDR3 is TGCGCCAGCAGTCGCCGGGACAGGGGAAGCTATGGCTACACCTTC. It codes for CASSRRDRGSYGYTF.

This chain links TRBV5-4 with TRBJ2-5, with 7 bases lining up with TRBD1. Germline-derived CDR1 and CDR2 are SGHNT and YYREEE (reference sequence). CDR3 length: 14 amino acids. J gave up 5 bases and V 4 bases, and 8 bases lay outside the gene matches. CDR3 DNA sequence: TGTGCCAGCAGCATCGGAAGGGGGCCGGAGACCCAGTACTTC. This codes for CASSIGRGPETQYF.

The rearrangement links TRBV3-1 (or the pseudogene TRBV3-2) to TRBJ2-3, with 7 bases lining up with TRBD2. From germline, CDR1 is LGHDT and CDR2 YNNKEL (reference sequence). After removal of 5 bases from V and 5 bases from J, the junction contained 13 bases not matched to a gene. This CDR3 has 16 amino acids. This CDR3 reads CASSTRRTRREDTQYF. In nucleotides, the CDR3 is TGTGCCAGCAGCACCCGAAGGACTAGGAGAGAAGATACGCAGTATTTT.

The V gene is TRBV7-9, the J gene TRBJ2-7; 8 nucleotides align to TRBD1. CDR1 is SEHNR, CDR2 FQNEAQ, per germline (reference sequence). CDR3 size: 14 residues. Trimming took 4 bases from V and 1 from J; bases not matched to a gene: 3. The CDR3 sequence: CASSSRQGSYEQYF. The CDR3 nucleotides read TGTGCCAGCAGCTCTCGACAGGGGTCCTACGAGCAGTACTTC.

The J gene is TRBJ2-7, the V gene TRBV3-1 (or the pseudogene TRBV3-2); 9 bases are a match to TRBD1. V was pared by 4 bases and J by 6 bases, with 7 bases of the junction left unmatched. The CDR3 extends over 14 amino acids. The germline V gene encodes CDR1 LGHDT and CDR2 YNNKEL (reference sequence). The CDR3 here is CASSPGTGTTEQYF. The CDR3 DNA follows: TGTGCCAGCAGCCCCGGGACAGGGACCACCGAGCAGTACTTC.